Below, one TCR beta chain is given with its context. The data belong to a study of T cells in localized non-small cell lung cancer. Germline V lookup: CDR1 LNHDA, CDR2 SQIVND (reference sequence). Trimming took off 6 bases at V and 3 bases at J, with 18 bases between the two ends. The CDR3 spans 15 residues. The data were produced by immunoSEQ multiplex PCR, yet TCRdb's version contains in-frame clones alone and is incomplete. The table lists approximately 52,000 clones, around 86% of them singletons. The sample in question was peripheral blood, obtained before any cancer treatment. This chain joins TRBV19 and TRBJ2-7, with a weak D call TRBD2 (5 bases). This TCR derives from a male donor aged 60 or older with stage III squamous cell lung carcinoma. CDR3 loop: CASSPPEAAGYEQYF. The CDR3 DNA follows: TGTGCCAGTAGCCCGCCGGAAGCGGCCGGCTACGAGCAGTACTTC.